Below, 21 T cell receptor beta chains from the same sample are listed, as sequenced in a study of blood T cell repertoires in COVID-19. Some clones are missing from TCRdb's copy, which holds only in-frame ones; the method was immunoSEQ multiplex PCR. Of 140,000 or so clones detected, roughly 80% appear once; the ten largest clones hold roughly 4.8%. What was sequenced was peripheral blood. The receptor set was obtained from a human donor in a cohort sampled during active COVID-19.

Only one count was recorded for this clone. The V and J genes are TRBV12-3 or TRBV12-4 and TRBJ2-5; the D gene is possibly TRBD1 (5 bases). CDR3 length equals 12 residues. V was pared by 6 bases and J by 3 bases, with 8 bases between. The CDR3 region has the DNA TGTGCCAGCAGCACCAGGGAAGAGACCCAGTACTTC. Translation: CASSTREETQYF.

The rearrangement uses TRBV2 and TRBJ2-1, with 15 positions matching TRBD2. Trimming removed 5 bases from V and 9 bases from J; junction bases left unmatched: 5. This CDR3 has 15 residues. CDR1 SNHLY and CDR2 FYNNEI come from the germline V gene. The CDR3 DNA is TGTGCCAGCAGTTCCGGACTAGCGGGGGGGCTTGAGCAGTTCTTC. This sequence encodes CASSSGLAGGLEQFF. Full variable domain (remainder filled in from reference TRBV2 and TRBJ2-1): EPEVTQTPSHQVTQMGQEVILRCVPISNHLYFYWYRQILGQKVEFLVSFYNNEISEKSEIFDDQFSVERPDGSNFTLKIRSTKLEDSAMYFCASSSGLAGGLEQFFGPGTRLTVL.

The gene calls are TRBV10-3 and TRBJ1-1; no definite D call. CDR3 length: 13 residues. Looked up from germline, CDR1 is ENHRY and CDR2 is SYGVKD. The V and J ends lost 9 bases and 2 bases respectively, with 13 bases between them. CDR3 DNA sequence: TGTGCCATATCCGAAGTCCTAAACACTGAAGCTTTCTTT. Protein sequence: CAISEVLNTEAFF.

V and J are TRBV5-4 and TRBJ2-2; 7 nucleotides agree with TRBD2. V was pared by 0 bases and J by 1 base, with 6 bases of the junction left unmatched. The germline gives CDR1 SGHNT, CDR2 YYREEE (reference sequence). The CDR3 runs 17 residues. The CDR3 bases are TGTGCCAGCAGCTTGGGGGAGGGGCGAGGGAACACCGGGGAGCTGTTTTTT. It yields the protein CASSLGEGRGNTGELFF. Drawing the rest from reference TRBV5-4 and TRBJ2-2, the complete variable domain is ETGVTQSPTHLIKTRGQQVTLRCSSQSGHNTVSWYQQALGQGPQFIFQYYREEENGRGNFPPRFSGLQFPNYSSELNVNALELDDSALYLCASSLGEGRGNTGELFFGEGSRLTVL.

J is TRBJ1-3 and V is TRBV3-1 (or the pseudogene TRBV3-2); D call uncertain. Germline V gene sequence: CDR1 LGHDT, CDR2 YNNKEL (reference sequence). Trimming took off 0 bases at V and 0 bases at J, with 9 bases between the two ends. CDR3 length: 16 residues. In nucleotides, the CDR3 is TGTGCCAGCAGCCAAGATACCGGGAGCTCTGGAAACACCATATATTTT. This translates into CASSQDTGSSGNTIYF.

The chain links TRBV5-1 to TRBJ2-6; the match to TRBD1 covers 8 bases. Germline CDR1 SGHRS, CDR2 YFSETQ. This CDR3 region has 16 residues. With 4 bases clipped from V and 2 bases from J, the junction kept 5 bases outside the gene matches. CDR3 sequence (DNA): TGCGCCAGCAGCCGGGACAGGAGTACTGGGGCCAACGTCCTGACTTTC. It translates to CASSRDRSTGANVLTF.

This chain connects TRBV24-1 to TRBJ2-1; possible D gene TRBD1, 5 bases. This CDR3 is 15 amino acids long. Trimming cost V 1 base and J 7 bases, with 13 bases left between them. Germline CDR1 reads KGHDR; CDR2 reads SFDVKD. The CDR3: CATSDFARQGNEQFF. CDR3 sequence (DNA): TGTGCCACCAGTGATTTTGCAAGGCAGGGTAATGAGCAGTTCTTC.

The gene calls are TRBV6-5 and TRBJ1-1; D possibly corresponds to TRBD1 (5 bases). Germline assignment: CDR1 MNHEY and CDR2 SVGAGI. The CDR3 contains 13 residues. Trimming took off 10 bases at V and 3 bases at J, with 15 bases between the two ends. CDR3 amino acids: CAITRVADTEAFF. The CDR3 bases are TGTGCCATTACCAGGGTGGCGGACACTGAAGCTTTCTTT.

V and J are TRBV7-9 and TRBJ2-1, with D tentatively TRBD1 (8 bases). Trimming left V 4 bases short and J 5 bases short, with 18 bases between. The CDR3 has 16 amino acids. Germline values: CDR1 SEHNR, CDR2 FQNEAQ (reference sequence). The CDR3 region has the DNA TGTGCCAGCAGCTGGGAACAGGGGGGGAAAAACAATGAGCAGTTCTTC. Translation gives CASSWEQGGKNNEQFF.

This chain links TRBV10-2 with TRBJ1-5, with 7 bases fitting TRBD1. CDR1 and CDR2 (germline): WSHSY, SAAADI. V was pared by 2 bases and J by 2 bases, with 3 bases of the junction left unmatched. The CDR3 totals 15 residues. The CDR3 spells CASSEDRAGNQPQHF. For the CDR3, the DNA is TGCGCCAGCAGTGAGGACAGGGCGGGCAATCAGCCCCAGCATTTT.

The chain recombines TRBV19 with TRBJ1-5; TRBD1 aligns across 9 bases. This CDR3 has 16 amino acids. The germline V gene encodes CDR1 LNHDA and CDR2 SQIVND (reference sequence). The CDR3 region is CASTTGGSRVNQPQHF. The CDR3 DNA sequence: TGTGCTTCTACTACAGGGGGCTCCAGGGTCAATCAGCCCCAGCATTTT.

V gene TRBV6-5 combines with J gene TRBJ1-4, with a weak D call TRBD1 (5 bases). This CDR3 has 15 residues. Germline V gene sequence: CDR1 MNHEY, CDR2 SVGAGI. V gave up 6 bases and J gave up 8 bases, with 19 bases separating them. This CDR3 is CASRQSGGRGEKLFF. The CDR3 coding sequence is TGTGCCAGCAGGCAATCCGGGGGGAGAGGAGAAAAACTGTTTTTT.

The chain employs TRBV15 and TRBJ2-7; 8 bases line up with TRBD1. This CDR3 has 14 amino acids. The V gene's germline CDR1 is LNHNV and CDR2 YYDKDF (reference sequence). Losses at the gene ends were 3 bases for V and 1 base for J; bases not matched to a gene: 2. The CDR3 loop reads CATSRGQDSYEQYF. As DNA, the CDR3 is TGTGCCACCAGCAGGGGACAGGATTCCTACGAGCAGTACTTC.

The chain uses TRBV28 and TRBJ2-1, with 9 bases that match TRBD2. The CDR3 runs to 14 residues. Trimming took 2 bases from V and 9 from J; bases not matched to a gene: 5. Germline CDR1 reads MDHEN; CDR2 reads SYDVKM. The chain's CDR3 is CASSLLRGGSEQFF. CDR3 sequence (DNA): TGTGCCAGCAGTTTACTGCGGGGGGGAAGTGAGCAGTTCTTC.

This clone was counted a few times. The chain couples TRBV19 to TRBJ1-2; 8 nucleotides match TRBD1. Trimming removed 3 bases from V and 7 bases from J; junction bases left unmatched: 4. This CDR3 comprises 13 residues. Germline values: CDR1 LNHDA, CDR2 SQIVND (reference sequence). This CDR3 reads CASSIGQGRGYTF. The CDR3 nucleotides read TGTGCCAGTAGTATCGGACAGGGTCGTGGCTACACCTTC.

The chain is built from TRBV6-1 and TRBJ2-2; TRBD2 might be the D (5 bases). The length of the CDR3 is 19 residues. Germline loops: CDR1 MNHNS, CDR2 SASEGT. Trimming left V 0 bases short and J 0 bases short, with 17 bases between. CDR3 sequence (DNA): TGTGCCAGCAGTGAAGCGCCGGGTCGGGGAGCTGCGAACACCGGGGAGCTGTTTTTT. Its protein is CASSEAPGRGAANTGELFF.

This rearrangement joins TRBV2 to TRBJ2-2; D may be TRBD2 (5 bases). Trimming took off 0 bases at V and 11 bases at J, with 10 bases between the two ends. CDR1 SNHLY and CDR2 FYNNEI come from the germline V gene. CDR3 size: 13 residues. CDR3 in DNA: TGTGCCAGCAGTGAAGCCCCCTCGGGAGAGCTGTTTTTT. Residues: CASSEAPSGELFF.

The chain links TRBV29-1 to TRBJ2-1; tentative D call: TRBD1 (5 bases). The V gene lost 0 bases and the J gene lost 0 bases, with 12 bases spanning the gap. Germline loops: CDR1 SQVTM, CDR2 ANQGSEA. This CDR3 spans 16 amino acids. Here the CDR3 DNA reads TGCAGCGTTGAAGAAGGGGCGGCCAGCTCCTACAATGAGCAGTTCTTC. Translation gives CSVEEGAASSYNEQFF.

This clone was observed a handful of times. V and J are TRBV6-7 and TRBJ2-7; 7 bases agree with TRBD1. TRBV6-7 carries the ORF label, with uncertain function. J was trimmed by 3 bases and V by 2 bases; bases with no gene match: 10. The CDR3 covers 16 residues. DNA of the CDR3: TGTGCCAGCAGTTACCTCAACTGGGACAGCTACTACGAGCAGTACGTC. This gives the protein CASSYLNWDSYYEQYV.

This chain links TRBV10-2 with TRBJ2-1, with a possible D match to TRBD2 (6 bases). Germline CDR1 WSHSY, CDR2 SAAADI. The V gene lost 6 bases and the J gene lost 2 bases, with 14 bases spanning the gap. The CDR3 has 15 residues. CDR3 region: CASRVIADPYNEQFF. CDR3 DNA: TGCGCCAGCAGGGTAATAGCGGACCCCTACAATGAGCAGTTCTTC.

The J gene is TRBJ2-7, the V gene TRBV7-2; D is possibly TRBD2 (6 bases). Germline CDR1 reads SGHTA; CDR2 reads FQGNSA. The CDR3 length is 19 residues. Between the trimmed V and J ends, which lost 4 bases and 0 bases, there was a span of 25 bases. The CDR3 bases are TGTGCCAGCAGCTCCTATACACTAAGGACTTGGGAGGACTCCTACGAGCAGTACGTC. Amino acids: CASSSYTLRTWEDSYEQYV.